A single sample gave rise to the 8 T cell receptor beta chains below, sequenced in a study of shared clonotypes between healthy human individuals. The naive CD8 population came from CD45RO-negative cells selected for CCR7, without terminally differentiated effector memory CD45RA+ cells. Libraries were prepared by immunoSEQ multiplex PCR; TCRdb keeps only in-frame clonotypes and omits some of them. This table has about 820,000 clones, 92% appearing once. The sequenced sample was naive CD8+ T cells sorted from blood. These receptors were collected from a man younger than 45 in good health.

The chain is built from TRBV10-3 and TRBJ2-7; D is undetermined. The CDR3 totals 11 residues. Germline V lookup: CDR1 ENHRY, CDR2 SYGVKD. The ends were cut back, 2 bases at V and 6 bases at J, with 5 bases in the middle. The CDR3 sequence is CAISEDAEQYF. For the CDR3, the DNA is TGTGCCATCAGTGAGGATGCCGAGCAGTACTTC.

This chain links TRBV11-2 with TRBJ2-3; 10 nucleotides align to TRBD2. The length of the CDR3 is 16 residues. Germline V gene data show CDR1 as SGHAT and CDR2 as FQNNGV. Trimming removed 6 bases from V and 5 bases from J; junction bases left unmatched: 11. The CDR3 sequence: CASSFFLAGVGDTQYF. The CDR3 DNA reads TGTGCCAGCAGTTTTTTTCTAGCGGGGGTGGGAGATACGCAGTATTTT.

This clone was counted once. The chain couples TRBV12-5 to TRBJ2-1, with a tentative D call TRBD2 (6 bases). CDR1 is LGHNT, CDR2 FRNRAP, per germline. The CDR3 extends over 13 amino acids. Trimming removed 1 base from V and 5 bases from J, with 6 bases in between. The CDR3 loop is CASGLASDNEQFF. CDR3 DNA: TGTGCTAGTGGTTTGGCTAGCGACAATGAGCAGTTCTTC.

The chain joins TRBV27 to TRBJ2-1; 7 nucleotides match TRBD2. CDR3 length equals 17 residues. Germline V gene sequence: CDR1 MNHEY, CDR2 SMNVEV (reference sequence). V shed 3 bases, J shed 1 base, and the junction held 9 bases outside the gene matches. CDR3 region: CASSLRTSAVSYNEQFF. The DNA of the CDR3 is TGTGCCAGCAGTTTGCGTACTAGCGCCGTATCCTACAATGAGCAGTTCTTC.

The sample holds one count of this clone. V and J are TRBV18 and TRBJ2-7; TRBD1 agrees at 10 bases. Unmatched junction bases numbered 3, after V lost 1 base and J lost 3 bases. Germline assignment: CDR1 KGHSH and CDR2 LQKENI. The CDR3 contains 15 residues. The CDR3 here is CASSPRDRGDYEQYF. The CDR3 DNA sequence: TGTGCCAGCTCACCACGGGACAGGGGTGACTACGAGCAGTACTTC.

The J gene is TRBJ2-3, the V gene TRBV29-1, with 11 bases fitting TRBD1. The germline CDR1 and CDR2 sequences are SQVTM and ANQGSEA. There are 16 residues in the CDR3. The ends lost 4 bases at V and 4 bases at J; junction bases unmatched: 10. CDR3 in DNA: TGCAGCGTTGTATGGGTCGGGACAGGGGGGGCAGATACGCAGTATTTT. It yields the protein CSVVWVGTGGADTQYF.

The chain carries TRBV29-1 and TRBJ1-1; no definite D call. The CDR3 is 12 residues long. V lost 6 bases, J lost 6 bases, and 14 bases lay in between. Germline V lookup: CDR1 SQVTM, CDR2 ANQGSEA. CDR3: CSVAGPQPEAFF. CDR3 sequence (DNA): TGCAGCGTAGCGGGTCCACAGCCTGAAGCTTTCTTT.

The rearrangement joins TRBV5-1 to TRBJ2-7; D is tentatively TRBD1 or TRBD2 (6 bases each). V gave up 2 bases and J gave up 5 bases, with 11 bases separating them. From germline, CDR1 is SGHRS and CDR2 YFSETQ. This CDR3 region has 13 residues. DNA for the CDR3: TGCGCCAGCAGCTTCAGGGGCGGGAACGAGCAGTACTTC. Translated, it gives CASSFRGGNEQYF.